This T cell receptor (beta chain) stems from a study of blood T cell repertoires in COVID-19. Background on the study: Nucleic acid was either cDNA or gDNA, and it came from T cells, B-cell-depleted T cells, or PBMCs.

CDR1 and CDR2 (germline): KGHSH, LQKENI. The CDR3 covers 14 residues. Unmatched junction bases numbered 6, after V lost 6 bases and J lost 6 bases. The table came from immunoSEQ multiplex PCR; TCRdb's copy has only in-frame clones and leaves some out. The top ten clones hold just over 2.5% of a sample with about 70,000 clones, roughly nine tenths of them seen once. Specimen: peripheral blood. The TCR was taken from a man aged 45-60 years with COVID-19, enrolled during active disease. The chain employs TRBV18 and TRBJ2-3; 10 bases are a match to TRBD2. In DNA form, the CDR3 reads TGTGCCAGCTCCACTAGCGGGATGTCCGATACGCAGTATTTT. Residues: CASSTSGMSDTQYF.